The 24 T cell receptor beta chains below come from one sample, sequenced in a study of cytomegalovirus exposure and HLA in healthy donors. Produced via immunoSEQ multiplex PCR; TCRdb's table is partial and in-frame only. Among about 120,000 clones listed, around 87% were seen once. Source material: PBMCs. The receptors shown here come from a woman aged 18-29 years in good health and CMV-seropositive.

V gene TRBV27 combines with J gene TRBJ2-7, with TRBD2 as a possible D gene (6 bases). This CDR3 is 14 amino acids long. CDR1 MNHEY and CDR2 SMNVEV come from the germline V gene (reference sequence). Trimming cost V 3 bases and J 3 bases, with 12 bases left between them. CDR3 sequence (DNA): TGTGCCAGCAGTTTTGGGGGGAAGCTCTACGAGCAGTACTTC. Its protein product is CASSFGGKLYEQYF.

The gene calls are TRBV6-6 and TRBJ2-2; 7 bases match TRBD2. J lost 2 bases, V lost 5 bases, and 5 bases had no gene match. Per germline, CDR1 MNHNY and CDR2 SVGAGI (reference sequence). The CDR3 is 15 amino acids. The CDR3 region has the DNA TGTGCCAGCAGTCCGGGGGGTCTAAACACCGGGGAGCTGTTTTTT. This translates into CASSPGGLNTGELFF.

The chain couples TRBV6-5 to TRBJ2-4; D may be TRBD1 (5 bases). Deletions cut 0 bases from V and 0 bases from J, with 9 bases between. Germline CDR1 MNHEY, CDR2 SVGAGI. The CDR3 loop spans 16 amino acids. The CDR3 loop is CASSYSSQGAKNIQYF. The CDR3 bases are TGTGCCAGCAGTTACTCGAGCCAGGGAGCCAAAAACATTCAGTACTTC.

The V and J genes are TRBV7-9 and TRBJ2-7, with a possible D match to TRBD2 (6 bases). The germline V gene has CDR1 SEHNR and CDR2 FQNEAQ (reference sequence). The CDR3 has 14 amino acids. Trimming stripped 3 bases from V and 2 bases from J, with 11 bases between. The CDR3 protein is CASSFPGSAYEQYF. The CDR3 DNA is TGTGCCAGCAGCTTCCCCGGGAGCGCCTACGAGCAGTACTTC.

The V call is TRBV5-8, the J call TRBJ2-2, with D perhaps matching TRBD1 (6 bases). The V end lost 10 bases, the J end lost 4 bases, and 17 bases lay between the germline ends. In germline, CDR1 is SGHTS, CDR2 YDEGEE. The CDR3 has 14 residues. The CDR3 coding sequence is TGTGCCGGAACCGGGACATCTTTCACCGGGGAGCTGTTTTTT. Translated: CAGTGTSFTGELFF.

The gene calls are TRBV6-1 and TRBJ2-2; weak D call: TRBD1 (7 bases). The CDR3 length is 15 residues. Germline V gene data show CDR1 as MNHNS and CDR2 as SASEGT. The V gene lost 4 bases and the J gene lost 4 bases, with 13 bases spanning the gap. The CDR3 spells CASSGRRGLTGELFF. CDR3 bases: TGTGCCAGCAGTGGGAGGAGGGGGCTCACCGGGGAGCTGTTTTTT.

This chain uses TRBV5-6 with TRBJ1-2; maybe TRBD1 (5 bases). The CDR3 contains 12 residues. Deletions cut 0 bases from V and 12 bases from J, with 12 bases between. The germline V gene encodes CDR1 SGHDT and CDR2 YYEEEE. This chain's CDR3 is CASSLVRGEDTF. DNA of the CDR3: TGTGCCAGCAGCTTGGTACGAGGGGAGGACACCTTC.

This clone has more than one count but fewer than ten. CDR3 DNA: TGTGCCAGTAAGGCGAGTCGGGGAAACTCCTTCTCTGGAAACACCATATATTTT. It specifies CASKASRGNSFSGNTIYF. The chain combines TRBV19 with TRBJ1-3, with D unclear. V was clipped by 7 bases and J by 0 bases, with 22 bases between them. Germline V gives CDR1 LNHDA, CDR2 SQIVND (reference sequence). This CDR3 has 18 amino acids.

The chain links TRBV19 to TRBJ2-1; tentatively, D is TRBD1 (7 bases). CDR1 LNHDA and CDR2 SQIVND come from the germline V gene (reference sequence). The CDR3 extends over 16 amino acids. The ends were cut back, 5 bases at V and 0 bases at J, with 14 bases in the middle. DNA of the CDR3: TGTGCCAGTAGTCGAGGGGGCGGGACCTCCTACAATGAGCAGTTCTTC. Translation: CASSRGGGTSYNEQFF.

This chain connects TRBV2 to TRBJ1-5; D is possibly TRBD1 (6 bases). The CDR3 has 17 amino acids. CDR1 is SNHLY, CDR2 FYNNEI, per germline. Trimming removed 2 bases from V and 0 bases from J, with 14 bases in between. Written as DNA, the CDR3 is TGTGCCAGCAGTGAATGGCAGGGGCTTTATAGCAATCAGCCCCAGCATTTT. Translated: CASSEWQGLYSNQPQHF. The complete variable domain, with remaining parts taken from reference TRBV2 and TRBJ1-5, reads EPEVTQTPSHQVTQMGQEVILRCVPISNHLYFYWYRQILGQKVEFLVSFYNNEISEKSEIFDDQFSVERPDGSNFTLKIRSTKLEDSAMYFCASSEWQGLYSNQPQHFGDGTRLSIL.

A few counts support this clone. The genes are TRBV15 and TRBJ1-5; D is possibly TRBD1 (6 bases). Deletions cut 0 bases from V and 7 bases from J, with 13 bases between. Germline-derived CDR1 and CDR2 are LNHNV and YYDKDF (reference sequence). The CDR3 is made up of 15 amino acids. DNA of the CDR3: TGTGCCACCAGCAGAGAACAGGGAATCCGACAGCCCCAGCATTTT. Amino acid sequence: CATSREQGIRQPQHF.

The chain joins TRBV7-2 to TRBJ2-2; 10 bases align to TRBD2. The V segment lost 6 bases and the J segment 1 base; nucleotides outside the gene matches: 8. CDR1 is SGHTA and CDR2 is FQGNSA in the germline V gene. The length of the CDR3 is 17 residues. CDR3 nucleotide sequence: TGTGCCAGCAGACCAAGCGGGAGGGGTGGGAACACCGGGGAGCTGTTTTTT. Protein product: CASRPSGRGGNTGELFF.

The gene calls are TRBV9 and TRBJ2-3, with 8 bases that match TRBD2. V trimming: 4 bases; J trimming: 1 base; junction bases outside the gene matches: 5. The V gene's germline CDR1 is SGDLS and CDR2 YYNGEE. This CDR3 spans 15 amino acids. CDR3 amino acids: CASSSRGARTDTQYF. For the CDR3, the DNA is TGTGCCAGCAGCTCGCGGGGGGCCCGCACAGATACGCAGTATTTT.

Turning to this clone: The same CDR3 is also encoded by other DNA sequences in this sample. This sequence joins TRBV6-6 and TRBJ1-1, with 7 bases that match TRBD1. The CDR3 runs 13 residues. V lost 5 bases and J lost 1; bases outside the gene matches: 1. The germline V gene has CDR1 MNHNY and CDR2 SVGAGI (reference sequence). The CDR3 DNA reads as TGTGCCAGCAGTCGACAGGGGAACACTGAAGCTTTCTTT. This codes for CASSRQGNTEAFF.

This chain connects TRBV18 to TRBJ2-2; maybe TRBD2 (6 bases). The CDR3 has 14 residues. Per germline, CDR1 KGHSH and CDR2 LQKENI. V was clipped by 6 bases and J by 1 base, with 9 bases between them. In nucleotides, the CDR3 is TGTGCCAGCTCCGAGGGAGGGAACACCGGGGAGCTGTTTTTT. Amino acids: CASSEGGNTGELFF.

CDR3 sequence reads: CASRGTGTIHQPQHF. Written as DNA, the CDR3 is TGTGCCAGCAGGGGGACAGGTACTATTCATCAGCCCCAGCATTTT. The chain has TRBV2 and TRBJ1-5, with 8 bases matching TRBD1. The junction had 9 bases not matched to a gene; V was cut back by 6 bases and J by 5 bases. Per germline, CDR1 SNHLY and CDR2 FYNNEI. The CDR3 sequence is 15 residues long.

The rearrangement links TRBV19 to TRBJ2-7; TRBD1 aligns across 9 bases. The CDR3 covers 16 residues. The junction had 8 bases not matched to a gene; V was cut back by 3 bases and J by 2 bases. In germline, CDR1 is LNHDA, CDR2 SQIVND (reference sequence). CDR3 coding DNA: TGTGCCAGTAGTATCGGTATCCGGGACAGGGCCTACGAGCAGTACTTC. Translation: CASSIGIRDRAYEQYF.

The V and J genes are TRBV10-1 and TRBJ1-6; D remains unclear. The germline CDR1 and CDR2 sequences are WNHNN and SYGVQD (reference sequence). V was trimmed by 7 bases and J by 18 bases, leaving 7 bases between them. CDR3 length equals 8 residues. The CDR3, as DNA: TGCGCCAGCATCCTCGGCCACTTT. It is translated as CASILGHF.

This chain uses TRBV9 with TRBJ1-2, with 9 bases aligning to TRBD1. The germline CDR1 and CDR2 sequences are SGDLS and YYNGEE. The CDR3 sequence is 16 residues long. Trimming removed 3 bases from V and 0 bases from J; junction bases left unmatched: 6. The CDR3 region is CASSARQGGANYGYTF. The CDR3 DNA reads as TGTGCCAGCAGCGCCAGACAGGGGGGGGCTAACTATGGCTACACCTTC. Full variable domain (outside the CDR3, taken from reference TRBV9 and TRBJ1-2): DSGVTQTPKHLITATGQRVTLRCSPRSGDLSVYWYQQSLDQGLQFLIQYYNGEERAKGNILERFSAQQFPDLHSELNLSSLELGDSALYFCASSARQGGANYGYTFGSGTRLTVV.

The chain carries TRBV6-6 and TRBJ1-2, with D perhaps matching TRBD1 (6 bases). Trimming pared 6 bases from V and 7 bases from J, leaving 12 bases between. The CDR3 is 12 residues long. Germline V lookup: CDR1 MNHNY, CDR2 SVGAGI (reference sequence). The CDR3 nucleotides read TGTGCCAGCAGCCCTGGCAGGGGTGGCTACACCTTC. This encodes CASSPGRGGYTF.

This rearrangement joins TRBV5-1 to TRBJ2-7, with 9 bases lining up with TRBD2. This CDR3 comprises 18 residues. The trim removed 3 bases at V and 2 bases at J, leaving 15 bases unmatched. Germline CDR1 SGHRS, CDR2 YFSETQ. The CDR3 DNA reads TGCGCCAGCAGCTCCGGGATTGTGCGCGGGAGGGTGCCCTACGAGCAGTACTTC. This gives the protein CASSSGIVRGRVPYEQYF.

The CDR3 region has the DNA TGTGCCAGCAGCTTAAACGCCGACTTGAACACTGAAGCTTTCTTT. Amino acids: CASSLNADLNTEAFF. V is TRBV7-8 and J is TRBJ1-1; D not certain. CDR1 and CDR2 from the germline V gene are SGHVS and FQNEAQ. The germline V and J ends were trimmed by 2 bases and 0 bases, with 10 bases remaining between them. This CDR3 contains 15 residues.

On this clone: Sequence at one end of the junction differs from germline and may be a read error. The chain recombines TRBV18 with TRBJ1-2; 7 nucleotides agree with TRBD1. Germline V CDR1 and CDR2: KGHSH, LQKENI. There are 15 residues in the CDR3. The CDR3 sequence: CASSPPGQQVYGYTF. CDR3 coding DNA: TGTGCCAGCTCCCCACCGGGACAGCAAGTCTATGGCTACACCTTC.

The V and J genes are TRBV11-2 and TRBJ2-7; D gene uncertain. Germline CDR1 and CDR2: SGHAT and FQNNGV. CDR3 length equals 14 residues. The germline V and J ends were trimmed by 5 bases and 3 bases, with 14 bases remaining between them. The CDR3 DNA reads TGTGCCAGCAGCCCGCCACTGAATTACTACGAGCAGTACTTC. It yields the protein CASSPPLNYYEQYF.